The 9 T cell receptor beta chains reported below all come from one sample, sequenced in a study of control samples from healthy donors and cancer patients. This table comes from immunoSEQ multiplex PCR, and its TCRdb copy is limited to in-frame clones, with some not included. The sample lists 25,000 to 30,000 clones; 65% to 90% were seen once. The sequenced sample consisted of PBMCs. The receptor set was obtained from a woman aged 55-69 years with head and neck cancer.

This clone was seen only once. The V call is TRBV7-2, the J call TRBJ2-7, with unresolved D. The CDR3 runs 14 residues. Per the germline V gene, CDR1 is SGHTA and CDR2 is FQGNSA. V gave up 1 base and J gave up 4 bases, with 11 bases separating them. The CDR3 spells CASSLGLPAYEQYF. The CDR3 DNA reads TGTGCCAGCAGCTTAGGACTTCCAGCGTACGAGCAGTACTTC.

The chain is built from TRBV2 and TRBJ1-5; D remains ambiguous. The CDR3 extends over 15 amino acids. From germline, CDR1 is SNHLY and CDR2 FYNNEI. V lost 6 bases and J lost 4, with 16 bases in between. The CDR3 DNA reads TGTGCCAGCAGCGCCTATCACGGCGGGAATCAGCCCCAGCATTTT. Translating gives CASSAYHGGNQPQHF.

This clone was found once. The chain carries TRBV6-2 or TRBV6-3 and TRBJ2-5, with 7 bases identical to TRBD1. This CDR3 region has 13 residues. Germline V lookup: CDR1 MNHEY, CDR2 SVGEGT. V dropped 6 bases and J dropped 7; count of bases not matched to a gene: 8. CDR3 nucleotides: TGTGCCAGCAGCCGACAGGGTCGCGGGACCCAGTACTTC. Its protein is CASSRQGRGTQYF.

The J gene is TRBJ2-2, the V gene TRBV19; D could derive from TRBD1 or TRBD2 (5 bases each). Germline-derived CDR1 and CDR2 are LNHDA and SQIVND (reference sequence). Trimming removed 7 bases at V and 4 bases at J, with 13 bases between. The CDR3 spans 14 residues. The DNA of the CDR3 is TGTGCCAGTACACTGGGGGTTCGCACCGGGGAGCTGTTTTTT. Its protein product is CASTLGVRTGELFF.

This sequence joins TRBV6-6 and TRBJ2-4, with 7 bases that match TRBD2. This CDR3 region has 15 residues. V was clipped by 0 bases and J by 6 bases; unmatched bases: 5. Looked up from germline, CDR1 is MNHNY and CDR2 is SVGAGI (reference sequence). CDR3 coding DNA: TGTGCCAGCAGTTACTCTGGGACTACTGCAAACATTCAGTACTTC. This codes for CASSYSGTTANIQYF.

The V and J genes are TRBV6-5 and TRBJ2-1; 9 bases are a match to TRBD2. CDR1 and CDR2 (germline): MNHEY, SVGAGI. The CDR3 spans 14 residues. Trimming took 4 bases from V and 5 from J; bases not matched to a gene: 3. Here the CDR3 reads CASSLAGVNNEQFF. CDR3 DNA sequence: TGTGCCAGCAGTTTAGCGGGAGTCAACAATGAGCAGTTCTTC.

The chain has TRBV6-5 and TRBJ2-3; D unclear. Germline V gene lookup returns CDR1 MNHEY and CDR2 SVGAGI. V was cut by 6 bases and J by 0 bases, with 13 bases left in between. The CDR3 covers 15 residues. The CDR3 is CASRSPGSSTDTQYF. The CDR3 DNA reads as TGTGCCAGCAGGTCCCCCGGGTCTAGCACAGATACGCAGTATTTT.

The count of this clone is one. The rearrangement joins TRBV6-5 to TRBJ2-5; the D gene is possibly TRBD2 (6 bases). Per the germline V gene, CDR1 is MNHEY and CDR2 is SVGAGI. The CDR3 is made up of 14 amino acids. Deletions cut 7 bases from V and 2 bases from J, with 14 bases between. DNA for the CDR3: TGTGCCAGCAAGGAAAGCGGGCGTCAAGAGACCCAGTACTTC. Protein product: CASKESGRQETQYF.

V usage is TRBV2 and J usage is TRBJ1-6; D not certain. The CDR3 is 15 amino acids. Trimming took 2 bases from V and 4 from J, leaving 9 bases between them. The germline V gene has CDR1 SNHLY and CDR2 FYNNEI. This CDR3 is CASSERAGYNSPLHF. The CDR3 nucleotides are TGTGCCAGCAGTGAAAGGGCAGGTTATAATTCACCCCTCCACTTT.